The source of this T cell receptor (beta chain) is a study of blood T cell repertoires in COVID-19. Overall study: The origin of the acute and convalescent COVID-19 samples was the United States, Italy and Spain.

In its sample, this clone was seen a few times. The repertoire was sequenced with immunoSEQ multiplex PCR; TCRdb's copy has only in-frame clones and lacks some. Among some 190,000 clones listed, 70% to 90% were seen once. Germline V gene sequence: CDR1 LNHDA, CDR2 SQIVND (reference sequence). V dropped 6 bases and J dropped 6 bases, with 23 bases sitting between them. CDR3 length equals 17 residues. Sequences were obtained from peripheral blood. The TCR sequence derives from a woman of 80 years or more with acute or convalescent COVID-19. The chain has TRBV19 and TRBJ2-2; D may be TRBD2 (6 bases). CDR3 sequence: CASSLGGNSGGAGELFF. In nucleotides, the CDR3 is TGTGCCAGTAGCCTTGGAGGGAACTCAGGCGGAGCCGGGGAGCTGTTTTTT. The full variable domain, with the rest looked up from reference TRBV19 and TRBJ2-2, is DGGITQSPKYLFRKEGQNVTLSCEQNLNHDAMYWYRQDPGQGLRLIYYSQIVNDFQKGDIAEGYSVSREKKESFPLTVTSAQKNPTAFYLCASSLGGNSGGAGELFFGEGSRLTVL.